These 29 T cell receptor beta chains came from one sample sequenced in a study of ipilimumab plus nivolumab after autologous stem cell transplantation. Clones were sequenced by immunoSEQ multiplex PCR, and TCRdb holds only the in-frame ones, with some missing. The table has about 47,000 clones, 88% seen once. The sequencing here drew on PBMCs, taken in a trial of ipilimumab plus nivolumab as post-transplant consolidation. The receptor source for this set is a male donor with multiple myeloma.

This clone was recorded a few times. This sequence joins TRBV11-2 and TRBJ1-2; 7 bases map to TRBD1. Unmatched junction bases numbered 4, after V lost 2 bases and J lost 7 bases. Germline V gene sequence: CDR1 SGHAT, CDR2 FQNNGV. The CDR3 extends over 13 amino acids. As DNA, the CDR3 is TGTGCCAGCAGCTTACGGGGACAGTCTGGCTACACCTTC. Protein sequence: CASSLRGQSGYTF.

Here the CDR3 DNA reads TGCGCCAGCAGCTACCGGCGGACTAGCGGGGAAGATACGCAGTATTTT. Translation gives CASSYRRTSGEDTQYF. The chain uses TRBV5-1 and TRBJ2-3, with TRBD2 matching over 12 bases. Unmatched junction bases numbered 7, after V lost 3 bases and J lost 5 bases. The germline V gene encodes CDR1 SGHRS and CDR2 YFSETQ. The CDR3 extends over 16 amino acids.

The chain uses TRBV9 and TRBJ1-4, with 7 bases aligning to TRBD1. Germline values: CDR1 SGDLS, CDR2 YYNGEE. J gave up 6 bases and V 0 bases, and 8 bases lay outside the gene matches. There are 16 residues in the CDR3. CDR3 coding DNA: TGTGCCAGCAGCGTAGATTCGGGACAGCCAGATGAAAAACTGTTTTTT. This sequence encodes CASSVDSGQPDEKLFF. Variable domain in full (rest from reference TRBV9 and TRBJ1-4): DSGVTQTPKHLITATGQRVTLRCSPRSGDLSVYWYQQSLDQGLQFLIQYYNGEERAKGNILERFSAQQFPDLHSELNLSSLELGDSALYFCASSVDSGQPDEKLFFGSGTQLSVL.

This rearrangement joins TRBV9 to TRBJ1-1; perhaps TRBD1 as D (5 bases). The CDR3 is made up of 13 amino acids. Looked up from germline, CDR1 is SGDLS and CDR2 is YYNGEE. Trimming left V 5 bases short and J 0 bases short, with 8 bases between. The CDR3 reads CASREGLNTEAFF. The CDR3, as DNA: TGTGCCAGCAGGGAGGGGTTGAACACTGAAGCTTTCTTT.

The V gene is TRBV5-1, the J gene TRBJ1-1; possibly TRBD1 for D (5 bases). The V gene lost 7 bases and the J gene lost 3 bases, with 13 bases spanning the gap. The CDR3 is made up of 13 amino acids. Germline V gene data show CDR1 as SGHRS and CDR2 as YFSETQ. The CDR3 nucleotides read TGCGCCAGCGGAGACAGCTTGGACACTGAAGCTTTCTTT. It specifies CASGDSLDTEAFF. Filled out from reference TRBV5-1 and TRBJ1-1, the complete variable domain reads KAGVTQTPRYLIKTRGQQVTLSCSPISGHRSVSWYQQTPGQGLQFLFEYFSETQRNKGNFPGRFSGRQFSNSRSEMNVSTLELGDSALYLCASGDSLDTEAFFGQGTRLTVV.

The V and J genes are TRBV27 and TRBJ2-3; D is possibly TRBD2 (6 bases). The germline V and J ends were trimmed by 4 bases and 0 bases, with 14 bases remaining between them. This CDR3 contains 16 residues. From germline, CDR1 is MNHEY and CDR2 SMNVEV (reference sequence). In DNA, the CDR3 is TGTGCCAGCAGTTCCCTCCCGGGGGTTAGCACAGATACGCAGTATTTT. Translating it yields CASSSLPGVSTDTQYF.

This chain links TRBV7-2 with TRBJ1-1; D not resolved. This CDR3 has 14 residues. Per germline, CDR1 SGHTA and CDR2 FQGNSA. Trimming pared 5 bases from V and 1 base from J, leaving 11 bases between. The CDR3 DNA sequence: TGTGCCAGCAGCCAACAGACATCGAACACTGAAGCTTTCTTT. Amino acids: CASSQQTSNTEAFF.

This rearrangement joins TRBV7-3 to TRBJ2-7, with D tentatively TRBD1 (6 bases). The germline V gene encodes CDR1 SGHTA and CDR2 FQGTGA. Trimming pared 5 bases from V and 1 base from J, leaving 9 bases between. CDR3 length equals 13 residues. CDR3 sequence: CASSPGVSYEQYF. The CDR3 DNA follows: TGTGCCAGCAGCCCAGGGGTTTCCTACGAGCAGTACTTC. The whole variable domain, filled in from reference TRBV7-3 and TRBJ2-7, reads GAGVSQTPSNKVTEKGKYVELRCDPISGHTALYWYRQSLGQGPEFLIYFQGTGAADDSGLPNDRFFAVRPEGSVSTLKIQRTERGDSAVYLCASSPGVSYEQYFGPGTRLTVT.

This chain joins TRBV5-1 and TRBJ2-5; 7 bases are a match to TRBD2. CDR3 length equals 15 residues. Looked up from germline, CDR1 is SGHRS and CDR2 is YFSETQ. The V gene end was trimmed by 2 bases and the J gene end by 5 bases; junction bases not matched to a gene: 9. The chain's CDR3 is CASSFRGGRSETQYF. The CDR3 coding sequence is TGCGCCAGCAGCTTCCGTGGCGGGAGATCGGAGACCCAGTACTTC.

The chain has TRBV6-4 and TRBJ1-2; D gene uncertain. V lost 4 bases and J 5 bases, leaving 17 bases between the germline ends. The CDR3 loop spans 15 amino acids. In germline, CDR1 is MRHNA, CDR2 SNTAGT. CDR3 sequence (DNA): TGTGCCAGCAGTGCCCTATACTCAAGAGGGTATGGCTACACCTTC. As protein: CASSALYSRGYGYTF.

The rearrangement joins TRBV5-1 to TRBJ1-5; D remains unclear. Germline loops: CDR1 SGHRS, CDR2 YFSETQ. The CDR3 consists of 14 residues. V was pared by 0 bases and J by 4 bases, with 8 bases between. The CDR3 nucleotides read TGCGCCAGCAGCTTGGACAGTCTGAATCAGCCCCAGCATTTT. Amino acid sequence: CASSLDSLNQPQHF.

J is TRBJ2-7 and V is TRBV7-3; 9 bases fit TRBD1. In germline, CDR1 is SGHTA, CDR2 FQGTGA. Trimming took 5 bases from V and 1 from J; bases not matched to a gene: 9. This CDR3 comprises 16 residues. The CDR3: CASSQTGGQGSYEQYF. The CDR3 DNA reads TGTGCCAGCAGCCAGACGGGGGGACAGGGTTCCTACGAGCAGTACTTC. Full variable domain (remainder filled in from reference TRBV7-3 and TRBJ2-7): GAGVSQTPSNKVTEKGKYVELRCDPISGHTALYWYRQSLGQGPEFLIYFQGTGAADDSGLPNDRFFAVRPEGSVSTLKIQRTERGDSAVYLCASSQTGGQGSYEQYFGPGTRLTVT.

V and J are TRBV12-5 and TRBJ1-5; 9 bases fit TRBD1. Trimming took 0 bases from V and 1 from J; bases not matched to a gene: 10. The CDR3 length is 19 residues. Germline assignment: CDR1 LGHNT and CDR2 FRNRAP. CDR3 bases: TGTGCTAGTGGTTTGGTACTCGGGGACAGGGTGAAAAGCAATCAGCCCCAGCATTTT. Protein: CASGLVLGDRVKSNQPQHF.

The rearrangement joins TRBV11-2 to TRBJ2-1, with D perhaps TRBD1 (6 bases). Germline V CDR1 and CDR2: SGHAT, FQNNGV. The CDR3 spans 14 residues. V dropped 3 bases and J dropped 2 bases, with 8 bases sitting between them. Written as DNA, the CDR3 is TGTGCCAGCAGCTTCAGGGGAACCTACAATGAGCAGTTCTTC. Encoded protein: CASSFRGTYNEQFF.

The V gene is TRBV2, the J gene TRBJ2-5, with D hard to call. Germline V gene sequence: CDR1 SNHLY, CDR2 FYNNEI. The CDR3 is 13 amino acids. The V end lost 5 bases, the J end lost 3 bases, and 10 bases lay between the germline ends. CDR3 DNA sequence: TGTGCCAGCAGTTGGCCATGGGAAGAGACCCAGTACTTC. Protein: CASSWPWEETQYF.

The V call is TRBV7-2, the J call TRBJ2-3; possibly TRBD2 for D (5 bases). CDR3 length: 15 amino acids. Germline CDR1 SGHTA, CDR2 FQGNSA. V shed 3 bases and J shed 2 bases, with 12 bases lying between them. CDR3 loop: CASSFSRGYTDTQYF. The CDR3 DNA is TGTGCCAGCAGCTTCAGTCGGGGATACACAGATACGCAGTATTTT.

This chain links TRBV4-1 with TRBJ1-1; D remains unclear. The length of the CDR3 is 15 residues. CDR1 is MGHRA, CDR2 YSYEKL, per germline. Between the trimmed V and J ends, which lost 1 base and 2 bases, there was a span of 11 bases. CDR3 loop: CASSQGTAGNTEAFF. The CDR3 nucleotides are TGCGCCAGCAGCCAAGGGACCGCCGGCAACACTGAAGCTTTCTTT.

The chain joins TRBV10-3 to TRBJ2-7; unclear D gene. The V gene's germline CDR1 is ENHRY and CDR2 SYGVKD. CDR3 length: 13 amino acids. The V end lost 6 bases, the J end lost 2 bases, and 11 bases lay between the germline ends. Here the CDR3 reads CAISHEVAYEQYF. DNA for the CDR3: TGTGCCATCAGCCACGAAGTAGCCTACGAGCAGTACTTC.

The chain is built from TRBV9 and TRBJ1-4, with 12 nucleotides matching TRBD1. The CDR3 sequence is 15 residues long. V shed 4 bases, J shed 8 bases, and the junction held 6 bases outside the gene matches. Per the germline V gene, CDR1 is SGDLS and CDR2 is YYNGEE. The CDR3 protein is CASSTGGTGGEKLFF. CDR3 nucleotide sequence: TGTGCCAGCAGCACCGGAGGGACAGGGGGCGAAAAACTGTTTTTT.

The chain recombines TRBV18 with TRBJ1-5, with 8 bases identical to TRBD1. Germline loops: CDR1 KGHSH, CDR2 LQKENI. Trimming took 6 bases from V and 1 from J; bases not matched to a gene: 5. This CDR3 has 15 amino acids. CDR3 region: CASSTGVVSNQPQHF. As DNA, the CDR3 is TGTGCCAGCTCGACAGGGGTAGTCAGCAATCAGCCCCAGCATTTT.

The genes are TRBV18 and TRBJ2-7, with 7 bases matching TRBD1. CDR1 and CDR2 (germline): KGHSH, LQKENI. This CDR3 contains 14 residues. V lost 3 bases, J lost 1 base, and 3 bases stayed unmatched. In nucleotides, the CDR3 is TGTGCCAGCTCACCGATGGGACAGTCCTACGAGCAGTACTTC. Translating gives CASSPMGQSYEQYF.

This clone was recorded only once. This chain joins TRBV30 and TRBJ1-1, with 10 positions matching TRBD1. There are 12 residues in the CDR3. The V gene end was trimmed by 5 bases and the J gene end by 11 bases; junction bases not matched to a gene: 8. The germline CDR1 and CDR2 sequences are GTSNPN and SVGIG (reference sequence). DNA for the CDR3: TGTGCCTGGGGGTTGGGACAGGGGCGGGCTTTCTTT. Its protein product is CAWGLGQGRAFF.

The CDR3 DNA is TGTGCCAGCAGTCTAATGGGGGGGAATAATTCACCCCTCCACTTT. It specifies CASSLMGGNNSPLHF. The chain links TRBV27 to TRBJ1-6; the D gene is possibly TRBD1 (5 bases). The CDR3 runs 15 residues. V shed 5 bases and J shed 5 bases, with 13 bases lying between them. The germline CDR1 and CDR2 sequences are MNHEY and SMNVEV (reference sequence).

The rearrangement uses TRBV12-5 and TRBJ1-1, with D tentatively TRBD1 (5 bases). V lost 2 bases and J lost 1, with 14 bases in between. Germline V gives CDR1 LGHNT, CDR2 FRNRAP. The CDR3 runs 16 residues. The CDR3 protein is CASGLPKGLGNTEAFF. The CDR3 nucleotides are TGTGCTAGTGGTTTGCCAAAGGGGCTTGGGAACACTGAAGCTTTCTTT.

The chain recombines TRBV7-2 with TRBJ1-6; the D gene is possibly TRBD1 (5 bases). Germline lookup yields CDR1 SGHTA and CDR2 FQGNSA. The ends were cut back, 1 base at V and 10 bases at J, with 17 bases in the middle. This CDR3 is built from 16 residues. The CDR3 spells CASSLGRDSGRSPLHF. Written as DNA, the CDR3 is TGTGCCAGCAGCTTAGGTCGGGACTCAGGGCGGTCACCCCTCCACTTT. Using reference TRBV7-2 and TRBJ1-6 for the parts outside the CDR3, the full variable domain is GAGVSQSPSNKVTEKGKDVELRCDPISGHTALYWYRQSLGQGLEFLIYFQGNSAPDKSGLPSDRFSAERTGGSVSTLTIQRTQQEDSAVYLCASSLGRDSGRSPLHFGNGTRLTVT.

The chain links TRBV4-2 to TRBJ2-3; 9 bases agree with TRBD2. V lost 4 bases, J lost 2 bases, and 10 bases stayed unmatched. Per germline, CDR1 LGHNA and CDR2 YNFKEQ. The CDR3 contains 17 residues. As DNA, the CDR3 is TGTGCCAGCAGCCGAGGGGTGCGGGGGGGCTTCACAGATACGCAGTATTTT. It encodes CASSRGVRGGFTDTQYF.

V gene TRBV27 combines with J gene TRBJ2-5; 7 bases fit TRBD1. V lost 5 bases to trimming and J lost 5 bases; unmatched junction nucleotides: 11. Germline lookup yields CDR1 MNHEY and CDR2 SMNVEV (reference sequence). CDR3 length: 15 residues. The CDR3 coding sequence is TGTGCCAGCAGTCCAGACAGGGTCCTGGGGGAGACCCAGTACTTC. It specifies CASSPDRVLGETQYF.

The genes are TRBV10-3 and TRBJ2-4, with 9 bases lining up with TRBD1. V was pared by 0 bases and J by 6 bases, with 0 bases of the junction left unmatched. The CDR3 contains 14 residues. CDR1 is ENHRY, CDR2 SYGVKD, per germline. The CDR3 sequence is CAISESTGGNIQYF. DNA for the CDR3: TGTGCCATCAGTGAGTCGACAGGGGGAAACATTCAGTACTTC.

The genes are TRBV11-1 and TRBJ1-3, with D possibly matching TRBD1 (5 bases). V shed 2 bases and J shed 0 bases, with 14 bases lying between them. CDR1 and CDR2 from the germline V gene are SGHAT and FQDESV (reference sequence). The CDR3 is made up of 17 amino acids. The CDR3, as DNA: TGTGCCAGCAGCTTAACGACAGAGATCAGCTCTGGAAACACCATATATTTT. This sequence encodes CASSLTTEISSGNTIYF.